These 13 T cell receptor beta chains came from one sample sequenced in a study of T cell responses to AZD1222 COVID-19 vaccine. Here immunoSEQ multiplex PCR was the method, and the copy in TCRdb shows in-frame clones only, minus some. The sample includes 95,000 to 110,000 clones, approximately 90% of them seen just once. This specimen consisted of peripheral blood, obtained 28 days after the second AZD1222 dose. These TCRs come from an adult who received the AZD1222 COVID-19 vaccine.

The chain uses TRBV7-9 and TRBJ1-1; D is ambiguous. Germline-derived CDR1 and CDR2 are SEHNR and FQNEAQ (reference sequence). The CDR3 is made up of 16 amino acids. V was clipped by 5 bases and J by 5 bases, with 21 bases between them. The CDR3 DNA sequence: TGTGCCAGCAGCCTCGAGGAGCAGCACCTAACAACTGAAGCTTTCTTT. Protein: CASSLEEQHLTTEAFF.

CDR3 DNA sequence: TGCGCCAGCAGCTTGGCAGGAAGCAGTATCAATGAGCAGTTCTTC. This gives the protein CASSLAGSSINEQFF. The chain employs TRBV5-1 and TRBJ2-1; D remains ambiguous. Germline lookup yields CDR1 SGHRS and CDR2 YFSETQ. The ends were cut back, 0 bases at V and 6 bases at J, with 13 bases in the middle. This CDR3 comprises 15 residues.

The V call is TRBV7-2, the J call TRBJ1-2; perhaps TRBD1 as D (5 bases). The germline V gene encodes CDR1 SGHTA and CDR2 FQGNSA. V was shortened by 1 base and J by 4 bases, with 13 bases between the two germline ends. There are 15 residues in the CDR3. This CDR3 is CASSLEGGTPYGYTF. The CDR3 nucleotides are TGTGCCAGCAGCTTAGAGGGCGGGACCCCCTATGGCTACACCTTC.

The V and J genes are TRBV27 and TRBJ1-1; D not certain. CDR3 length: 13 amino acids. The V gene lost 0 bases and the J gene lost 7 bases, with 9 bases spanning the gap. Germline V gene data show CDR1 as MNHEY and CDR2 as SMNVEV (reference sequence). CDR3 loop: CASSLSMGFEAFF. The CDR3, as DNA: TGTGCCAGCAGTTTATCAATGGGCTTTGAAGCTTTCTTT.

The genes are TRBV18 and TRBJ1-4, with D perhaps matching TRBD1 (5 bases). The CDR3 has 14 residues. Trimming shortened V by 2 bases and J by 8 bases, and 12 bases separated the two germline ends. Looked up from germline, CDR1 is KGHSH and CDR2 is LQKENI. Here the CDR3 DNA reads TGTGCCAGCTCACCAGGGGGAAACCGCGAAAAACTGTTTTTT. It translates to CASSPGGNREKLFF.

The V gene is TRBV11-2, the J gene TRBJ1-1; D is ambiguous. Trimming cost V 6 bases and J 3 bases, with 11 bases left between them. Germline CDR1 reads SGHAT; CDR2 reads FQNNGV. The CDR3 is made up of 13 amino acids. As DNA, the CDR3 is TGTGCCAGCAGTCTTTCTCTGGACACTGAAGCTTTCTTT. Protein sequence: CASSLSLDTEAFF.

The rearrangement uses TRBV5-4 and TRBJ2-5; 7 nucleotides agree with TRBD1. CDR1 SGHNT and CDR2 YYREEE come from the germline V gene (reference sequence). J gave up 0 bases and V 0 bases, and 5 bases lay outside the gene matches. The CDR3 is 16 residues long. Here the CDR3 reads CASSLVGGRDQETQYF. For the CDR3, the DNA is TGTGCCAGCAGCTTGGTAGGGGGCCGGGACCAAGAGACCCAGTACTTC.

This clone was recorded once. V is TRBV24-1 and J is TRBJ2-1; D remains unclear. V dropped 7 bases and J dropped 3 bases, with 9 bases sitting between them. Germline V lookup: CDR1 KGHDR, CDR2 SFDVKD. This CDR3 spans 13 amino acids. The CDR3 protein is CATSQDYYNEQFF. Here the CDR3 DNA reads TGTGCCACCAGCCAGGATTACTACAATGAGCAGTTCTTC.

V usage is TRBV11-1 and J usage is TRBJ2-6, with D unclear. The CDR3 is 14 amino acids. The germline gives CDR1 SGHAT, CDR2 FQDESV (reference sequence). V lost 5 bases, J lost 4 bases, and 9 bases lay in between. The CDR3 is CASSRGVGANVLTF. The CDR3 DNA reads as TGTGCCAGCAGCCGTGGGGTAGGGGCCAACGTCCTGACTTTC.

The V and J genes are TRBV5-5 and TRBJ1-2; 9 nucleotides line up with TRBD1. J was trimmed by 8 bases and V by 0 bases; bases with no gene match: 2. The CDR3 runs 13 residues. CDR1 and CDR2 from the germline V gene are SGHKS and YYEKEE (reference sequence). The CDR3 reads CASSLGDRAGYTF. The CDR3 coding sequence is TGTGCCAGCAGCTTGGGGGACAGGGCCGGCTACACCTTC.

This chain joins TRBV19 and TRBJ1-2; the match to TRBD1 covers 10 bases. The CDR3 covers 16 residues. Per the germline V gene, CDR1 is LNHDA and CDR2 is SQIVND (reference sequence). With 5 bases clipped from V and 4 bases from J, the junction kept 10 bases outside the gene matches. The CDR3 region has the DNA TGTGCCAGTAGTCTAGGGACAGGGGCTGTATCCTATGGCTACACCTTC. Translation gives CASSLGTGAVSYGYTF. Looking up the rest from reference TRBV19 and TRBJ1-2 gives the full variable domain: DGGITQSPKYLFRKEGQNVTLSCEQNLNHDAMYWYRQDPGQGLRLIYYSQIVNDFQKGDIAEGYSVSREKKESFPLTVTSAQKNPTAFYLCASSLGTGAVSYGYTFGSGTRLTVV.

V gene TRBV7-4 combines with J gene TRBJ1-5; TRBD1 agrees at 7 bases. This CDR3 has 14 amino acids. Looked up from germline, CDR1 is SGHVT and CDR2 is SQSDAQ. Germline trimming cut 5 bases from V and 1 base from J; bases unmatched to any gene: 2. In nucleotides, the CDR3 is TGTGCCAGCAGCGCCAGGGGGAGCAATCAGCCCCAGCATTTT. It translates to CASSARGSNQPQHF. Supplemented by reference TRBV7-4 and TRBJ1-5, the full variable domain reads GAGVSQSPRYKVAKRGRDVALRCDSISGHVTLYWYRQTLGQGSEVLTYSQSDAQRDKSGRPSGRFSAERPERSVSTLKIQRTEQGDSAVYLCASSARGSNQPQHFGDGTRLSIL.

The chain employs TRBV6-5 and TRBJ1-5; 7 positions match TRBD1. The germline gives CDR1 MNHEY, CDR2 SVGAGI. The CDR3 is made up of 15 amino acids. With 4 bases clipped from V and 2 bases from J, the junction kept 5 bases outside the gene matches. The chain's CDR3 is CASSSSRGGNQPQHF. CDR3 nucleotide sequence: TGTGCCAGCAGTTCAAGCAGGGGGGGCAATCAGCCCCAGCATTTT.